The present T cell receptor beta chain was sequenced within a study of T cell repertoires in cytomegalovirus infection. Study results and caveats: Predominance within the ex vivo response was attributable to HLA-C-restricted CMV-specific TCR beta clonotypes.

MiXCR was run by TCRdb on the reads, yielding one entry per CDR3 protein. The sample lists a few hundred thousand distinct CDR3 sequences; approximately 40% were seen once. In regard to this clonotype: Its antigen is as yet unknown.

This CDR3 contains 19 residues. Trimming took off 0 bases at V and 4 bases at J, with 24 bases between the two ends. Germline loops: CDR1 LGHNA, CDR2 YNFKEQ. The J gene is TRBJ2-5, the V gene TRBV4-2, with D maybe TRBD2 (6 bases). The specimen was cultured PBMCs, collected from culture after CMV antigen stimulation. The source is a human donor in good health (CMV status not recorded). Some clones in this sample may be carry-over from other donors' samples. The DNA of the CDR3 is TGTGCCAGCAGCCAAGAAGGATATGGAGGGAGCCTTAAAGGAGAGACCCAGTACTTC. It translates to CASSQEGYGGSLKGETQYF.